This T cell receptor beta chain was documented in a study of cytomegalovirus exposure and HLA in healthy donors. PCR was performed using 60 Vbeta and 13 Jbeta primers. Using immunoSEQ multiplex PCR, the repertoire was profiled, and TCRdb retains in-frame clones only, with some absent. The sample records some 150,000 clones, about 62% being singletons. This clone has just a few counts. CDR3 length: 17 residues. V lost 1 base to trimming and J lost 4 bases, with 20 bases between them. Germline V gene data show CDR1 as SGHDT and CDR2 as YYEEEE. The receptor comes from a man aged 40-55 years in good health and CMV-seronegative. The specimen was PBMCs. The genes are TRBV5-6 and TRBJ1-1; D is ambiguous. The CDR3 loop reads CASSLYVFQEGSTEAFF. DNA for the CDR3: TGTGCCAGCAGCTTGTACGTCTTTCAGGAGGGATCCACTGAAGCTTTCTTT.